This TCR beta chain was retrieved from a study of T-cell memory formation after mild COVID-19. Study details: Across donors, TCR clusters were largely donor specific. Study-wide results and limits: CM and EM subsets held most contracting CD4+ clones; EMRA held CD8+ ones.

The sample holds a few counts of this clonotype. Its antigen is as yet unknown. The authors produced TCR alpha and TCR beta cDNA libraries with sample barcodes and UMIs by 5'RACE using constant-segment primers. TCRdb passed the 5' RACE reads through MiXCR, listing each CDR3 protein once. The sample includes 500,000 to 600,000 distinct CDR3 sequences, over 15% seen only once; the top ten take 9.5% to 15%. The CDR3 is 14 amino acids. Germline CDR1 is SGHTA and CDR2 is FQGNSA. The V end lost 0 bases, the J end lost 11 bases, and 11 bases lay between the germline ends. The receptor was isolated from an adult woman who had mild COVID-19 (a few samples of this study predate the infection). Cell type and time point are not known. The source material was PBMCs or a T cell subset sorted from them (not recorded which). The chain combines TRBV7-2 with TRBJ1-6, with D possibly TRBD1 on 6 matching bases. Written as DNA, the CDR3 is TGTGCCAGCAGCTTAGCGCACGGGGGGCCACCCCTCCACTTT. Protein sequence: CASSLAHGGPPLHF.